One sample yielded the 20 T cell receptor beta chains listed below, sequenced in a study of blood T cells in healthy people across ages. The use of a sample-barcoded 5' primer and a J-beta primer mix characterized a second PCR of about 7 to 12 cycles. MiXCR, run by TCRdb on the 5' RACE reads, gives a single entry per CDR3 protein. Of over 950,000 distinct CDR3 sequences listed, about 53% are singletons. The sequenced sample consisted of blood. The receptor set was obtained from a woman aged 60-75 years in good health.

The chain joins TRBV28 to TRBJ2-7, with TRBD2 identical over 10 bases. Germline assignment: CDR1 MDHEN and CDR2 SYDVKM. The CDR3 totals 18 residues. The junction had 18 bases not matched to a gene; V was cut back by 6 bases and J by 4 bases. The CDR3 region has the DNA TGTGCCAGCAGGGCAGCGGGAGGGGGTCTATACAGGGATTACGAGCAGTACTTC. Translating gives CASRAAGGGLYRDYEQYF.

The rearrangement joins TRBV28 to TRBJ2-2; D possibly matches TRBD1 or TRBD2 (5 bases each). Trimming cost V 6 bases and J 2 bases, with 13 bases left between them. CDR1 MDHEN and CDR2 SYDVKM come from the germline V gene. The CDR3 extends over 15 amino acids. CDR3 protein: CASRRGDINTGELFF. The CDR3 nucleotides read TGTGCCAGCAGGAGAGGGGATATCAACACCGGGGAGCTGTTTTTT.

This clonotype showed up just once. The chain joins TRBV28 to TRBJ2-2; unclear D gene. This CDR3 is 12 amino acids long. The germline V gene has CDR1 MDHEN and CDR2 SYDVKM. V was pared by 4 bases and J by 7 bases, with 7 bases between. The DNA of the CDR3 is TGTGCCAGCAGTTGGACGGACGGGGAGCTGTTTTTT. Protein product: CASSWTDGELFF.

This chain connects TRBV4-2 to TRBJ2-7; possibly TRBD2 for D (7 bases). V lost 1 base to trimming and J lost 3 bases, with 13 bases between them. CDR3 size: 15 residues. In germline, CDR1 is LGHNA, CDR2 YNFKEQ. The CDR3 region is CASSQVGEGDYEQYF. CDR3 nucleotide sequence: TGTGCCAGCAGCCAAGTGGGGGAGGGGGACTACGAGCAGTACTTC.

Here the CDR3 reads CASSLGAGGYTF. CDR3 bases: TGTGCCAGCAGTTTGGGGGCAGGTGGCTACACCTTC. V is TRBV28 and J is TRBJ1-2; possibly TRBD1 for D (6 bases). This CDR3 contains 12 residues. Germline lookup yields CDR1 MDHEN and CDR2 SYDVKM. V was clipped by 3 bases and J by 7 bases, with 9 bases between them.

The rearrangement joins TRBV18 to TRBJ2-1, with 7 positions matching TRBD2. Trimming at V came to 3 bases and at J to 10 bases, leaving 9 bases not matched to a gene. The CDR3 consists of 14 residues. Germline-derived CDR1 and CDR2 are KGHSH and LQKENI. Here the CDR3 reads CASSPYERLAEQFF. CDR3 nucleotide sequence: TGTGCCAGCTCACCTTACGAGAGACTAGCCGAGCAGTTCTTC.

The CDR3 nucleotides read TGTGCCAGCATTAAAAGAGGGGGCTCCGGGGCCAACGTCCTGACTTTC. Its translation: CASIKRGGSGANVLTF. The V and J genes are TRBV6-2 or TRBV6-3 and TRBJ2-6, with 7 bases fitting TRBD1. This CDR3 has 16 amino acids. Germline-derived CDR1 and CDR2 are MNHEY and SVGEGT. Trimming cost V 7 bases and J 4 bases; bases outside gene matches: 10.

This sequence joins TRBV20-1 and TRBJ2-5, with 9 bases matching TRBD1. The J call is doubtful: the DNA matches TRBJ2-7 better. The CDR3 length is 13 residues. Per the germline V gene, CDR1 is DFQATT and CDR2 is SNEGSKA (reference sequence). For the CDR3, the DNA is TGCAGTGCTAAAGGACAGGGGCTTCCCGAGCAGTACTTC. Its translation is CSAKGQGLPEQYF.

The gene calls are TRBV27 and TRBJ2-1; 11 bases are shared with TRBD2. Germline CDR1 reads MNHEY; CDR2 reads SMNVEV (reference sequence). The CDR3 has 15 residues. Germline trimming cut 3 bases from V and 10 bases from J; bases unmatched to any gene: 8. The CDR3 here is CASSFLLAGVTEQFF. CDR3 in DNA: TGTGCCAGCAGTTTTCTACTAGCGGGAGTGACGGAGCAGTTCTTC.

V usage is TRBV25-1 and J usage is TRBJ1-2, with TRBD1 identical over 8 bases. The CDR3 sequence is 14 residues long. V gave up 4 bases and J gave up 8 bases; unmatched junction bases: 9. Germline V lookup: CDR1 MGHDK, CDR2 SYGVNS. In nucleotides, the CDR3 is TGTGCCAGCAGTGCCGGACAGGGCGCGGGAGGCTACACCTTC. Amino acid sequence: CASSAGQGAGGYTF.

V and J are TRBV28 and TRBJ2-1; possible D gene TRBD2, 6 bases. The V and J ends lost 7 bases and 0 bases respectively, with 19 bases between them. The CDR3 runs 17 residues. Germline CDR1 is MDHEN and CDR2 is SYDVKM. The CDR3 region is CASISMREAGSYNEQFF. DNA for the CDR3: TGTGCCAGCATAAGTATGAGGGAGGCGGGCTCCTACAATGAGCAGTTCTTC.

The chain links TRBV5-6 to TRBJ1-1; 8 bases are shared with TRBD1. Germline trimming cut 4 bases from V and 4 bases from J; bases unmatched to any gene: 6. Per germline, CDR1 SGHDT and CDR2 YYEEEE. The CDR3 consists of 14 residues. Here the CDR3 DNA reads TGTGCCAGCAGCCCCAGGGGGCTAACCACTGAAGCTTTCTTT. This translates into CASSPRGLTTEAFF.

This clonotype occurred a few times. The chain recombines TRBV29-1 with TRBJ2-1; 9 bases are shared with TRBD1. The CDR3 loop spans 11 amino acids. Germline V gene lookup returns CDR1 SQVTM and CDR2 ANQGSEA. V lost 6 bases to trimming and J lost 8 bases; unmatched junction nucleotides: 2. CDR3: CSVGQGYEQFF. DNA for the CDR3: TGCAGCGTGGGACAGGGATATGAGCAGTTCTTC.

This clonotype was seen a few times. With a much larger clone just one base away, this may be a read error. The V gene is TRBV20-1, the J gene TRBJ2-1, with 11 positions matching TRBD1. Looked up from germline, CDR1 is DFQATT and CDR2 is SNEGSKA (reference sequence). V lost 6 bases, J lost 12 bases, and 16 bases stayed unmatched. The CDR3 has 15 residues. The CDR3, as DNA: TGCAGTGCGGGTGGGACAGGGGGGTTTAAGGATGTGCAGTTCTTC. Translating it yields CSAGGTGGFKDVQFF.

The chain is built from TRBV29-1 and TRBJ2-7, with a possible D match to TRBD2 (5 bases). Deletions cut 2 bases from V and 0 bases from J, with 14 bases between. There are 15 residues in the CDR3. Per germline, CDR1 SQVTM and CDR2 ANQGSEA. The CDR3 DNA reads as TGCAGCGTTGAACTACGAGGGAGATACTCCTACGAGCAGTACTTC. Protein product: CSVELRGRYSYEQYF.

This chain uses TRBV6-1 with TRBJ2-4, with D uncertain. The J call is in doubt because the DNA end fits TRBJ2-7 better. Germline assignment: CDR1 MNHNS and CDR2 SASEGT. The CDR3 covers 16 residues. CDR3 coding DNA: TGTGCCAGCAGCTCCAACGCGGCACAGCCTAGCTACGAGCAGTACTTC. This codes for CASSSNAAQPSYEQYF.

This clonotype has a handful of counts. The chain combines TRBV20-1 with TRBJ2-5; TRBD2 agrees at 16 bases. Germline V gives CDR1 DFQATT, CDR2 SNEGSKA (reference sequence). The CDR3 totals 19 residues. Trimming took 4 bases from V and 3 from J; bases not matched to a gene: 14. The CDR3 nucleotides are TGCAGTGCTATTATCCCGGGACTAGCGGGAGGGTCCTGGAAAGAGACCCAGTACTTC. This encodes CSAIIPGLAGGSWKETQYF.

This clonotype was seen repeatedly, ten times or more. A much larger clone differs by one base, so this may be a read error. The chain combines TRBV29-1 with TRBJ2-5, with D unclear. CDR1 and CDR2 from the germline V gene are SQVTM and ANQGSEA. CDR3 length equals 12 residues. Trimming removed 5 bases at V and 11 bases at J, with 18 bases between. This CDR3 is CSVWSAYNEQYF. CDR3 bases: TGCAGCGTTTGGTCAGCGTACAATGAGCAGTACTTC. The entire variable domain, with the rest obtained from reference TRBV29-1 and TRBJ2-5, is as follows: SAVISQKPSRDICQRGTSLTIQCQVDSQVTMMFWYRQQPGQSLTLIATANQGSEATYESGFVIDKFPISRPNLTFSTLTVSNMSPEDSSIYLCSVWSAYNEQYFGPGTRLLVL.

This clonotype was detected only a few times. The chain uses TRBV11-2 and TRBJ2-1, with 9 bases aligning to TRBD1. CDR1 SGHAT and CDR2 FQNNGV come from the germline V gene. The V segment lost 4 bases and the J segment 5 bases; nucleotides outside the gene matches: 6. This CDR3 has 15 residues. The DNA of the CDR3 is TGTGCCAGCAGCTCCCACGGGACAGGGAACAATGAGCAGTTCTTC. Its translation: CASSSHGTGNNEQFF.

J is TRBJ2-4 and V is TRBV27, with no clear D. This CDR3 has 15 amino acids. Germline V gene data show CDR1 as MNHEY and CDR2 as SMNVEV (reference sequence). V was clipped by 4 bases and J by 0 bases, with 10 bases between them. The CDR3 DNA sequence: TGTGCCAGCAGTTCACCGCGGTTAGCCAAAAACATTCAGTACTTC. It translates to CASSSPRLAKNIQYF.